Following are 22 T cell receptor beta chains from one sample sequenced in a study of blood T cell repertoires in COVID-19. Generated by immunoSEQ multiplex PCR, the TCRdb table keeps only in-frame clones and is missing some. The sample has about 74,000 clones; about 80% are singletons. The material sequenced was peripheral blood. These receptor sequences come from a human donor in a cohort sampled during active COVID-19.

This clone came up a few times. J is TRBJ1-5 and V is TRBV6-2 or TRBV6-3, with D unclear. CDR1 MNHEY and CDR2 SVGEGT come from the germline V gene. The V end lost 2 bases, the J end lost 5 bases, and 10 bases lay between the germline ends. CDR3 size: 14 residues. DNA of the CDR3: TGTGCCAGCAGTTACGAGGGCGCGGATCAGCCCCAGCATTTT. Protein: CASSYEGADQPQHF.

The chain recombines TRBV29-1 with TRBJ1-1; 7 bases fit TRBD1. J was trimmed by 1 base and V by 4 bases; bases with no gene match: 0. This CDR3 region has 12 residues. From germline, CDR1 is SQVTM and CDR2 ANQGSEA. CDR3 loop: CSVGQGNTEAFF. The CDR3 coding sequence is TGCAGCGTTGGACAGGGGAACACTGAAGCTTTCTTT.

The chain links TRBV7-2 to TRBJ1-1; tentatively, D is TRBD1 (6 bases). There are 16 residues in the CDR3. The V end was cut by 10 bases, the J end by 0 bases, with 21 bases between. The germline gives CDR1 SGHTA, CDR2 FQGNSA. The CDR3 nucleotides read TGTGCCACACGAGTCAAAAGGACAGTTTTGAACACTGAAGCTTTCTTT. This gives the protein CATRVKRTVLNTEAFF.

The chain recombines TRBV4-3 with TRBJ1-2; 7 bases agree with TRBD1. Trimming took 1 base from V and 5 from J; bases not matched to a gene: 4. The length of the CDR3 is 14 residues. Germline V CDR1 and CDR2: LGHNA, YSLEER. The chain's CDR3 is CASSQGAQGYGYTF. In DNA, the CDR3 is TGCGCCAGCAGCCAAGGCGCACAGGGGTATGGCTACACCTTC.

The chain couples TRBV13 to TRBJ2-5; no clear D gene. CDR3 length equals 16 residues. Germline V gene sequence: CDR1 PRHDT, CDR2 FYEKMQ (reference sequence). V lost 8 bases to trimming and J lost 3 bases, with 22 bases between them. CDR3 nucleotides: TGTGCCAGCGGAGAGGTCTCGTCGCTAGGTGAAGAGACCCAGTACTTC. Translating it yields CASGEVSSLGEETQYF.

The J gene is TRBJ2-2, the V gene TRBV7-9; a possible D gene is TRBD1 (7 bases). Between the trimmed V and J ends, which lost 5 bases and 5 bases, there was a span of 21 bases. The CDR3 is 17 amino acids. CDR1 and CDR2 (germline): SEHNR, FQNEAQ (reference sequence). The CDR3, as DNA: TGTGCCAGCAGCCCCTCAGGAGGGGGCGCACGGACCGGGGAGCTGTTTTTT. It translates to CASSPSGGGARTGELFF.

The V call is TRBV3-1 (or the pseudogene TRBV3-2), the J call TRBJ2-1, with a tentative D call TRBD2 (5 bases). The germline V gene has CDR1 LGHDT and CDR2 YNNKEL (reference sequence). The CDR3 extends over 17 amino acids. The V end was cut by 1 base, the J end by 4 bases, with 17 bases between. This chain's CDR3 is CASSQVSGNGLYNEQFF. The CDR3, as DNA: TGTGCCAGCAGCCAAGTTTCGGGGAATGGCTTATACAATGAGCAGTTCTTC.

The V call is TRBV10-3, the J call TRBJ1-5, with D perhaps TRBD1 (6 bases). Germline CDR1 ENHRY, CDR2 SYGVKD. V lost 6 bases and J 7 bases, leaving 16 bases between the germline ends. This CDR3 has 14 amino acids. The CDR3 sequence is CAIRETGSEQPQHF. The CDR3 bases are TGTGCCATCAGAGAAACAGGGAGCGAGCAGCCCCAGCATTTT.

V and J are TRBV21-1 and TRBJ2-5; TRBD2 is the table's D call and was not checked against the DNA. TRBV21-1 is assigned pseudogene status. The length of the CDR3 is 14 residues. The CDR3, as DNA: TGTGCCAGCAGCAAAGAAGCGGGGGGAGAGACCCAGTACTTC. Encoded protein: CASSKEAGGETQYF.

The CDR3 loop reads CASSAGGSATNEKLFF. Here the CDR3 DNA reads TGTGCCAGCAGCGCGGGAGGGTCGGCAACTAATGAAAAACTGTTTTTT. The chain couples TRBV9 to TRBJ1-4; D is undetermined. This CDR3 region has 16 residues. With 3 bases removed from V and 0 bases from J, the gap between germline ends came to 12 bases. CDR1 and CDR2 from the germline V gene are SGDLS and YYNGEE.

This chain joins TRBV21-1 and TRBJ2-3; the tabulated D call, TRBD2, remains unverified against the DNA. TRBV21-1 represents a pseudogene. This CDR3 contains 17 residues. CDR3 DNA sequence: TGTGCCAGCAGCAAAGGGGGAAAGCGGGAGAACACAGATACGCAGTATTTT. Its protein is CASSKGGKRENTDTQYF.

This clone appeared a single time. The chain joins TRBV18 to TRBJ2-1; TRBD2 agrees at 9 bases. With 2 bases clipped from V and 5 bases from J, the junction kept 19 bases outside the gene matches. The CDR3 runs to 20 residues. Germline V gene sequence: CDR1 KGHSH, CDR2 LQKENI. CDR3 region: CASSPFQRGAGRGLDNEQFF. CDR3 coding DNA: TGTGCCAGCTCACCATTCCAGCGGGGGGCCGGCCGGGGATTGGACAATGAGCAGTTCTTC.

The rearrangement uses TRBV21-1 and TRBJ1-5; the table names TRBD1, a call not compared with the DNA. TRBV21-1 constitutes a pseudogene. The CDR3 is made up of 14 amino acids. In DNA, the CDR3 is TGTGCCAGCTCGGCTCCTCAGGGATGTCAGCCCCAGCATTTT. Its translation is CASSAPQGCQPQHF.

The rearrangement uses TRBV20-1 and TRBJ2-7, with D uncertain. The CDR3 runs 12 residues. V gave up 3 bases and J gave up 2 bases, with 8 bases separating them. Germline CDR1 DFQATT, CDR2 SNEGSKA (reference sequence). For the CDR3, the DNA is TGCAGTGCTAGTACAGACCCCTACGAGCAGTACTTC. This sequence encodes CSASTDPYEQYF.

The genes are TRBV5-5 and TRBJ1-1; no definite D call. V lost 3 bases and J 0 bases, leaving 15 bases between the germline ends. Germline V gives CDR1 SGHKS, CDR2 YYEKEE (reference sequence). The CDR3 contains 16 residues. DNA of the CDR3: TGTGCCAGCAGCTACACAACCTGGGGAGTGAACACTGAAGCTTTCTTT. It yields the protein CASSYTTWGVNTEAFF.

The V call is TRBV9, the J call TRBJ2-7; TRBD2 matches at 7 bases. J was trimmed by 4 bases and V by 10 bases; bases with no gene match: 11. CDR1 is SGDLS and CDR2 is YYNGEE in the germline V gene. The CDR3 runs to 13 residues. The CDR3 sequence: CAFPGGSRYEQYV. CDR3 bases: TGTGCCTTTCCCGGCGGGAGCAGATACGAGCAGTACGTC.

In this sample, this clone turned up a few times. The V gene is TRBV4-2, the J gene TRBJ2-7; tentatively, D is TRBD1 (5 bases). CDR1 and CDR2 from the germline V gene are LGHNA and YNFKEQ. V was pared by 1 base and J by 5 bases, with 12 bases between. There are 14 residues in the CDR3. The CDR3 spells CASSQGRRGHEQYF. The CDR3 region has the DNA TGTGCCAGCAGCCAAGGCCGAAGGGGCCACGAGCAGTACTTC.

CDR3 sequence (DNA): TGCGCCAGCAGCCAAGATTCGGGTTTACGTTCAGATACGCAGTATTTT. This codes for CASSQDSGLRSDTQYF. This chain links TRBV4-1 with TRBJ2-3; D uncertain. Germline CDR1 reads MGHRA; CDR2 reads YSYEKL. This CDR3 has 16 amino acids. The V end was cut by 0 bases, the J end by 4 bases, with 14 bases between.

This clone was detected once. CDR3 DNA sequence: TGTGCCAGCAGGAAAGGGGGTGCTGGGACAGATACGCAGTATTTT. Amino acids: CASRKGGAGTDTQYF. This sequence joins TRBV11-3 and TRBJ2-3, with D maybe TRBD1 (6 bases). In germline, CDR1 is SGHNT, CDR2 YENEEA. The V end lost 6 bases, the J end lost 3 bases, and 16 bases lay between the germline ends. The CDR3 sequence is 15 residues long. Together with reference TRBV11-3 and TRBJ2-3, the CDR3 gives the full variable domain: EAGVVQSPRYKIIEKKQPVAFWCNPISGHNTLYWYLQNLGQGPELLIRYENEEAVDDSQLPKDRFSAERLKGVDSTLKIQPAELGDSAVYLCASRKGGAGTDTQYFGPGTRLTVL.

The V call is TRBV7-8, the J call TRBJ1-2; 7 bases map to TRBD1. This CDR3 has 13 amino acids. V lost 5 bases, J lost 3 bases, and 3 bases stayed unmatched. Germline CDR1 SGHVS, CDR2 FQNEAQ. The CDR3 region is CASSAGTDYGYTF. The CDR3 bases are TGTGCCAGCAGCGCAGGGACAGACTATGGCTACACCTTC.

The genes are TRBV5-5 and TRBJ1-4; D possibly corresponds to TRBD1 (5 bases). This CDR3 region has 14 residues. Trimming cost V 4 bases and J 6 bases, with 13 bases left between them. Germline CDR1 SGHKS, CDR2 YYEKEE (reference sequence). The CDR3 sequence: CASSPTGRDEKLFF. CDR3 bases: TGTGCCAGCAGCCCCACGGGCAGGGATGAAAAACTGTTTTTT.

The V call is TRBV7-2, the J call TRBJ2-3, with TRBD2 matching 10 bases. The V and J ends lost 5 bases and 6 bases, in that order; junction bases with no gene match: 8. Germline values: CDR1 SGHTA, CDR2 FQGNSA. CDR3 size: 15 residues. The CDR3 is CASSLSGGARDTQYF. The DNA for the CDR3 is TGTGCCAGCAGCCTCAGCGGGGGGGCAAGGGATACGCAGTATTTT.